The 11 T cell receptor beta chains below all came from one sample that was sequenced in a study of shared clonotypes between healthy human individuals. Profiling relied on immunoSEQ multiplex PCR, and the TCRdb table lists in-frame clones only, not all of them. Of millions of clones listed, more than 90% are singletons. The sequenced sample was naive CD4+ T cells sorted from blood. Subset here: CD45RA+ positively selected. These receptors originate from a man aged 18 to 30 in good health.

This chain links TRBV2 with TRBJ2-2, with TRBD2 identical over 8 bases. CDR1 is SNHLY, CDR2 FYNNEI, per germline. V lost 6 bases, J lost 8 bases, and 11 bases stayed unmatched. The CDR3 runs to 15 residues. The CDR3 bases are TGTGCCAGCAGCCCAAACGGGTTAGCGGGAGGGGAGCTGTTTTTT. Translated, it gives CASSPNGLAGGELFF.

The V gene is TRBV11-2, the J gene TRBJ2-7, with D possibly matching TRBD2 (6 bases). The CDR3 has 16 amino acids. V lost 6 bases and J lost 2, with 20 bases in between. The germline V gene has CDR1 SGHAT and CDR2 FQNNGV. CDR3 sequence reads: CASRPQLLGGTYEQYF. The CDR3 region has the DNA TGTGCCAGCAGGCCCCAGCTGTTGGGGGGAACCTACGAGCAGTACTTC.

V gene TRBV5-4 combines with J gene TRBJ2-1, with no clear D. CDR3 length equals 16 residues. Trimming cost V 4 bases and J 0 bases, with 14 bases left between them. Per the germline V gene, CDR1 is SGHNT and CDR2 is YYREEE (reference sequence). CDR3 residues: CASSLRVGPSYNEQFF. In nucleotides, the CDR3 is TGTGCCAGCAGCCTACGTGTAGGGCCCTCCTACAATGAGCAGTTCTTC.

The V and J genes are TRBV18 and TRBJ2-3; 8 bases are a match to TRBD2. J was trimmed by 2 bases and V by 3 bases; bases with no gene match: 7. The length of the CDR3 is 16 residues. From germline, CDR1 is KGHSH and CDR2 LQKENI. The CDR3, as DNA: TGTGCCAGCTCACCCTGGGAGCGGGAGACCACAGATACGCAGTATTTT. It is translated as CASSPWERETTDTQYF. Variable domain in full (rest from reference TRBV18 and TRBJ2-3): NAGVMQNPRHLVRRRGQEARLRCSPMKGHSHVYWYRQLPEEGLKFMVYLQKENIIDESGMPKERFSAEFPKEGPSILRIQQVVRGDSAAYFCASSPWERETTDTQYFGPGTRLTVL.

Regarding this clone: This specimen includes other DNA sequences encoding the same CDR3. V gene TRBV5-1 combines with J gene TRBJ2-5; D is possibly TRBD1 or TRBD2 (5 bases each). This CDR3 is built from 13 residues. The V gene lost 4 bases and the J gene lost 2 bases, with 9 bases spanning the gap. Germline CDR1 is SGHRS and CDR2 is YFSETQ. The CDR3 bases are TGCGCCAGCAGCCCGGGACCGCAAGAGACCCAGTACTTC. The encoded protein is CASSPGPQETQYF.

Comments on this clone: Different DNA sequences within this sample yield the same CDR3. The chain carries TRBV7-2 and TRBJ2-7; the match to TRBD1 covers 11 bases. Germline assignment: CDR1 SGHTA and CDR2 FQGNSA. CDR3 length equals 14 residues. Unmatched junction bases numbered 3, after V lost 4 bases and J lost 4 bases. The CDR3, as DNA: TGTGCCAGCAGCTCTGGACAGGGGGCGTACGAGCAGTACTTC. Encoded protein: CASSSGQGAYEQYF. Variable domain in full (rest from reference TRBV7-2 and TRBJ2-7): GAGVSQSPSNKVTEKGKDVELRCDPISGHTALYWYRQSLGQGLEFLIYFQGNSAPDKSGLPSDRFSAERTGGSVSTLTIQRTQQEDSAVYLCASSSGQGAYEQYFGPGTRLTVT.

This chain links TRBV19 with TRBJ1-5, with unresolved D. CDR1 and CDR2 from the germline V gene are LNHDA and SQIVND (reference sequence). The germline V and J ends were trimmed by 4 bases and 0 bases, with 16 bases remaining between them. The CDR3 has 17 residues. CDR3 DNA sequence: TGTGCCAGTAGTACCCGGGCCCATTCATTTAGCAATCAGCCCCAGCATTTT. Its protein is CASSTRAHSFSNQPQHF.

This clone appeared a single time. The chain has TRBV19 and TRBJ2-3; D is possibly TRBD2 (7 bases). The CDR3 totals 17 residues. Per germline, CDR1 LNHDA and CDR2 SQIVND (reference sequence). The ends were cut back, 5 bases at V and 6 bases at J, with 24 bases in the middle. The CDR3 DNA is TGTGCCAGTAGTCTAACATACACGGGACGGGGGGCCGATACGCAGTATTTT. Translation: CASSLTYTGRGADTQYF.

This chain uses TRBV19 with TRBJ1-5; 8 bases match TRBD1. Germline V lookup: CDR1 LNHDA, CDR2 SQIVND (reference sequence). With V trimmed by 6 bases and J by 4 bases, 8 bases remained unmatched. The CDR3 is 15 amino acids. The CDR3 DNA follows: TGTGCCAGTAGCGACGGACAGGGAGTTAATCAGCCCCAGCATTTT. Its translation is CASSDGQGVNQPQHF.

V is TRBV6-5 and J is TRBJ2-1; 7 nucleotides agree with TRBD2. The CDR3 contains 14 residues. The ends lost 7 bases at V and 0 bases at J; junction bases unmatched: 3. Germline V gives CDR1 MNHEY, CDR2 SVGAGI. The CDR3 sequence: CASNGGSSYNEQFF. CDR3 nucleotides: TGTGCCAGCAACGGCGGGAGCTCCTACAATGAGCAGTTCTTC.

V and J are TRBV7-3 and TRBJ2-2; D ambiguous. Trimming took off 4 bases at V and 2 bases at J, with 8 bases between the two ends. Germline V gene sequence: CDR1 SGHTA, CDR2 FQGTGA. The CDR3 has 14 amino acids. DNA of the CDR3: TGTGCCAGCAGCTCCGCTATTAACACCGGGGAGCTGTTTTTT. This codes for CASSSAINTGELFF.